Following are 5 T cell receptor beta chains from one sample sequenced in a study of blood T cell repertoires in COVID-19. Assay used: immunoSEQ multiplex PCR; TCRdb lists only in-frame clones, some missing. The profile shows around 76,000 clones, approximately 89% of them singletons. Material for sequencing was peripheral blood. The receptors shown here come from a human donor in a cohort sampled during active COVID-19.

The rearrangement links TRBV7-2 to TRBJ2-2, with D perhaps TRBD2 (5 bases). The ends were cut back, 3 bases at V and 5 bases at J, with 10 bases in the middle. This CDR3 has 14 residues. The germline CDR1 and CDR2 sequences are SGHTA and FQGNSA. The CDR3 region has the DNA TGTGCCAGCAGCTTTCAGAGGAGGACCGGGGAGCTGTTTTTT. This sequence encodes CASSFQRRTGELFF.

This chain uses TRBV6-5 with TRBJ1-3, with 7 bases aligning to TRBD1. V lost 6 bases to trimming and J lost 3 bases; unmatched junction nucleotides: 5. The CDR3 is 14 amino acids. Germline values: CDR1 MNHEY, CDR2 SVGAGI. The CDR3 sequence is CASREGAGGNTIYF. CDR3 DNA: TGTGCCAGCAGAGAGGGGGCAGGTGGAAACACCATATATTTT.

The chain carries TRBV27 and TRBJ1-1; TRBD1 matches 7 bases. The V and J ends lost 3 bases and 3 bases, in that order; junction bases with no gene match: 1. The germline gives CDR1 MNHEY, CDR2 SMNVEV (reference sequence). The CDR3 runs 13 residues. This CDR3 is CASSLGQHTEAFF. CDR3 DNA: TGTGCCAGCAGTTTGGGACAGCACACTGAAGCTTTCTTT.

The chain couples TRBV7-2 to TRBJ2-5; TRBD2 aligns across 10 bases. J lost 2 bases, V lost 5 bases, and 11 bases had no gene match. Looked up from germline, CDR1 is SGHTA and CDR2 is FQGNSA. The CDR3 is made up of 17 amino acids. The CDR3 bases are TGTGCCAGCAGCCTTAGAGCAATACTAGCGGGGCAAGAGACCCAGTACTTC. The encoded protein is CASSLRAILAGQETQYF. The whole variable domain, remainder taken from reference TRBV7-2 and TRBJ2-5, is GAGVSQSPSNKVTEKGKDVELRCDPISGHTALYWYRQSLGQGLEFLIYFQGNSAPDKSGLPSDRFSAERTGGSVSTLTIQRTQQEDSAVYLCASSLRAILAGQETQYFGPGTRLLVL.

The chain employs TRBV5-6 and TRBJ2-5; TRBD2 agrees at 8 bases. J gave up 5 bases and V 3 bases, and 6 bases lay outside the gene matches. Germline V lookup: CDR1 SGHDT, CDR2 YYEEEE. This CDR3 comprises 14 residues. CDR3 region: CASSSPREGETQYF. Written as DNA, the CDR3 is TGTGCCAGCAGCTCCCCACGGGAGGGGGAGACCCAGTACTTC.